This T cell receptor (beta chain) is drawn from a study of T cell changes during pregnancy in multiple sclerosis. The J segment lost 8 bases and the V segment lost 4 bases, leaving 7 bases of the junction unmatched. The CDR3 runs to 13 residues. The V gene's germline CDR1 is SGHVS and CDR2 FQNEAQ. TCRdb's copy holds only in-frame clones and misses some; the assay was immunoSEQ multiplex PCR. The sample holds 35,000 to 45,000 clones, approximately 90% seen once. This clone is a singleton in its sample. The clonotype comes from a female donor in good health, enrolled as a control in a pregnancy study. J is TRBJ1-2 and V is TRBV7-8, with 7 bases identical to TRBD1. The material sequenced was CD4+ T cells from peripheral blood mononuclear cells, taken after pregnancy. CDR3 region: CASSSDRDWGYTF. The CDR3 DNA reads as TGTGCCAGCAGCTCTGACAGGGACTGGGGCTACACCTTC.